The 25 T cell receptor beta chains presented below share a single source sample, sequenced in a study of TIL therapy for anti-PD-1-resistant metastatic lung cancer. The sample's time point: pre-treatment sample, taken before nivolumab and TIL therapy. The tumor samples were excised metastases, mostly pleural nodules or supraclavicular lymph nodes. The immunoSEQ assay was v3. Assay used: immunoSEQ multiplex PCR; TCRdb lists only in-frame clones, some missing. The table records approximately 27,000 clones, roughly two thirds of them present only once. The specimen was tumor tissue, collected at baseline. All receptors derive from a person aged 25 to 80 with non-small cell lung cancer.

This chain joins TRBV11-1 and TRBJ1-6, with 10 positions matching TRBD1. This CDR3 has 14 amino acids. Trimming took 4 bases from V and 7 from J; bases not matched to a gene: 1. Per germline, CDR1 SGHAT and CDR2 FQDESV (reference sequence). CDR3 in amino acids: CASSSDRGNSPLHF. The CDR3 coding sequence is TGTGCCAGCAGCTCGGACAGGGGGAATTCACCCCTCCACTTT.

The V and J genes are TRBV5-8 and TRBJ2-7; no clear D gene. This CDR3 spans 13 amino acids. V shed 0 bases and J shed 2 bases, with 6 bases lying between them. Per the germline V gene, CDR1 is SGHTS and CDR2 is YDEGEE. CDR3 bases: TGTGCCAGCAGCTTGGGTGGACCCTACGAGCAGTACTTC. Its protein product is CASSLGGPYEQYF.

This chain connects TRBV2 to TRBJ2-3; D gene uncertain. CDR1 SNHLY and CDR2 FYNNEI come from the germline V gene. V dropped 4 bases and J dropped 2 bases, with 13 bases sitting between them. The length of the CDR3 is 15 residues. The CDR3 DNA is TGTGCCAGCAGTGGGATAGGACCTCCCACAGATACGCAGTATTTT. Translated: CASSGIGPPTDTQYF.

The gene calls are TRBV23-1 and TRBJ1-2; D is uncertain. TRBV23-1 is annotated as an ORF whose role is uncertain. The ends were cut back, 0 bases at V and 3 bases at J, with 8 bases in the middle. The CDR3 has 14 residues. The CDR3, as DNA: TGCGCCAGCAGTCAATCCCTCCGGTACTATGGCTACACCTTC. It encodes CASSQSLRYYGYTF.

The gene calls are TRBV6-1 and TRBJ1-1, with D unresolved. The CDR3 has 12 residues. V was cut by 6 bases and J by 4 bases, with 9 bases left in between. Germline V gene lookup returns CDR1 MNHNS and CDR2 SASEGT. The CDR3 protein is CASSRRTTEAFF. CDR3 bases: TGTGCCAGCAGCCGTAGGACCACTGAAGCTTTCTTT.

This chain joins TRBV5-4 and TRBJ1-4; D might be TRBD1 (5 bases). V shed 0 bases and J shed 8 bases, with 17 bases lying between them. Per germline, CDR1 SGHNT and CDR2 YYREEE (reference sequence). This CDR3 region has 16 residues. CDR3 nucleotides: TGTGCCAGCAGCTTGGCCGGGGCAGGGATTGGGGAAAAACTGTTTTTT. Protein: CASSLAGAGIGEKLFF.

The genes are TRBV7-6 and TRBJ1-1; 7 nucleotides align to TRBD1. The CDR3 length is 13 residues. Losses at the gene ends were 5 bases for V and 4 bases for J; bases not matched to a gene: 4. The germline CDR1 and CDR2 sequences are SGHVS and FNYEAQ. The CDR3 DNA sequence: TGTGCCAGCAGCGATCAGGGGGTCACTGAAGCTTTCTTT. Translation: CASSDQGVTEAFF.

The genes are TRBV7-9 and TRBJ2-5; TRBD2 aligns across 15 bases. The CDR3 length is 17 residues. Germline V gene lookup returns CDR1 SEHNR and CDR2 FQNEAQ (reference sequence). V shed 5 bases, J shed 5 bases, and the junction held 9 bases outside the gene matches. The CDR3 protein is CASSRWTSGGALETQYF. The CDR3 DNA reads TGTGCCAGCAGCCGATGGACTAGCGGGGGGGCCTTGGAGACCCAGTACTTC.

In its sample, this clone was seen once. The chain recombines TRBV5-6 with TRBJ2-7; D is tentatively TRBD1 or TRBD2 (5 bases each). V was cut by 3 bases and J by 6 bases, with 13 bases left in between. CDR1 is SGHDT, CDR2 YYEEEE, per germline. The CDR3 sequence is 13 residues long. CDR3 loop: CASSSEGSGEQYF. The CDR3 DNA follows: TGTGCCAGCAGCTCTGAGGGGTCGGGCGAGCAGTACTTC.

The chain links TRBV7-2 to TRBJ1-2; 9 nucleotides match TRBD1. The V gene end was trimmed by 5 bases and the J gene end by 0 bases; junction bases not matched to a gene: 1. From germline, CDR1 is SGHTA and CDR2 FQGNSA. The CDR3 runs to 14 residues. The CDR3 region has the DNA TGTGCCAGCAGCCGGGACAGGGCTAACTATGGCTACACCTTC. This translates into CASSRDRANYGYTF.

V usage is TRBV6-6 and J usage is TRBJ2-7; 9 bases are a match to TRBD2. Germline-derived CDR1 and CDR2 are MNHNY and SVGAGI (reference sequence). Trimming took 2 bases from V and 4 from J; bases not matched to a gene: 6. The CDR3 contains 15 residues. The CDR3 DNA reads TGTGCCAGCAGTTACGGCGGGGGGGGAGAATACGAGCAGTACTTC. The encoded protein is CASSYGGGGEYEQYF.

The chain employs TRBV9 and TRBJ2-3, with 9 bases lining up with TRBD2. Trimming cost V 0 bases and J 6 bases; bases outside gene matches: 8. CDR3 size: 16 residues. Per germline, CDR1 SGDLS and CDR2 YYNGEE. The CDR3 sequence is CASSVVLAGPRDTQYF. CDR3 coding DNA: TGTGCCAGCAGCGTAGTCCTAGCGGGGCCCCGGGATACGCAGTATTTT.

The CDR3 loop is CASSPSGGREETQYF. The CDR3 DNA follows: TGTGCCAGCAGTCCTAGCGGGGGGCGAGAAGAGACCCAGTACTTC. The chain joins TRBV6-5 to TRBJ2-5, with TRBD2 matching 11 bases. Per the germline V gene, CDR1 is MNHEY and CDR2 is SVGAGI. The CDR3 loop spans 15 amino acids. The J segment lost 3 bases and the V segment lost 5 bases, leaving 5 bases of the junction unmatched.

The CDR3 coding sequence is TGTGCCAGCAGCTTAGGGGGGGGCTACGAGCAGTACTTC. Residues: CASSLGGGYEQYF. The V gene is TRBV11-2, the J gene TRBJ2-7; 7 nucleotides match TRBD2. The V segment lost 1 base and the J segment 3 bases; nucleotides outside the gene matches: 0. Germline assignment: CDR1 SGHAT and CDR2 FQNNGV. The CDR3 spans 13 residues.

The chain links TRBV2 to TRBJ1-3; perhaps TRBD1 as D (5 bases). This CDR3 region has 15 residues. Germline-derived CDR1 and CDR2 are SNHLY and FYNNEI. V was shortened by 4 bases and J by 0 bases, with 10 bases between the two germline ends. This CDR3 reads CASSGGGISGNTIYF. In DNA form, the CDR3 reads TGTGCCAGCAGTGGTGGGGGGATCTCTGGAAACACCATATATTTT.

The chain couples TRBV30 to TRBJ2-7; maybe TRBD1 (6 bases). Germline V gives CDR1 GTSNPN, CDR2 SVGIG (reference sequence). The V end was cut by 4 bases, the J end by 0 bases, with 13 bases between. The CDR3 spans 14 residues. The CDR3 nucleotides read TGTGCCTGGAAGCTAGGGGACATCTCCTACGAGCAGTACTTC. Translated: CAWKLGDISYEQYF.

J is TRBJ2-7 and V is TRBV2; 8 bases match TRBD1. V lost 7 bases to trimming and J lost 4 bases; unmatched junction nucleotides: 9. CDR3 length: 14 amino acids. The germline CDR1 and CDR2 sequences are SNHLY and FYNNEI. For the CDR3, the DNA is TGTGCCAGCAAACCGGGACAGGCTCCATACGAGCAGTACTTC. Translation gives CASKPGQAPYEQYF.

This rearrangement joins TRBV4-1 to TRBJ2-1; D is uncertain. The CDR3 has 17 residues. Germline values: CDR1 MGHRA, CDR2 YSYEKL. V lost 1 base, J lost 3 bases, and 16 bases lay in between. CDR3 in amino acids: CASSQGLGPPGYNEQFF. The CDR3 bases are TGCGCCAGCAGCCAAGGCCTAGGACCGCCAGGCTACAATGAGCAGTTCTTC.

The chain uses TRBV4-3 and TRBJ2-1; 12 bases map to TRBD2. Germline assignment: CDR1 LGHNA and CDR2 YSLEER. The CDR3 spans 18 residues. With V trimmed by 0 bases and J by 2 bases, 5 bases remained unmatched. Written as DNA, the CDR3 is TGCGCCAGCAGCCAAGAAACTAGCGGGGGGAGCCCCTACAATGAGCAGTTCTTC. Protein sequence: CASSQETSGGSPYNEQFF.

This clone came up a few times. This chain joins TRBV11-3 and TRBJ1-6; 7 bases are a match to TRBD1. The ends lost 5 bases at V and 9 bases at J; junction bases unmatched: 10. Germline V lookup: CDR1 SGHNT, CDR2 YENEEA. The CDR3 runs to 15 residues. CDR3 in amino acids: CASSPRQGVSSPLHF. The CDR3 coding sequence is TGTGCCAGCAGCCCACGACAGGGTGTAAGTTCACCCCTCCACTTT.

The J gene is TRBJ2-3, the V gene TRBV5-1, with TRBD2 matching 13 bases. V shed 3 bases, J shed 5 bases, and the junction held 9 bases outside the gene matches. This CDR3 comprises 17 residues. Germline lookup yields CDR1 SGHRS and CDR2 YFSETQ. The CDR3 nucleotides read TGCGCCAGCAGCTCGAACGGACTAGCGGGGGCGGAAGATACGCAGTATTTT. Protein product: CASSSNGLAGAEDTQYF.

In this sample, this clone turned up a few times. The chain has TRBV7-4 and TRBJ1-6; 7 bases agree with TRBD1. Germline V gene sequence: CDR1 SGHVT, CDR2 SQSDAQ. The CDR3 extends over 18 amino acids. The V and J ends lost 2 bases and 0 bases, in that order; junction bases with no gene match: 7. The CDR3 loop is CASSLRQGVGSYNSPLHF. The CDR3 DNA reads as TGTGCCAGCAGCTTAAGGCAGGGGGTGGGCTCCTATAATTCACCCCTCCACTTT.

V gene TRBV19 combines with J gene TRBJ2-1, with D possibly being TRBD1 (6 bases). CDR1 and CDR2 from the germline V gene are LNHDA and SQIVND (reference sequence). CDR3 length equals 18 residues. V shed 6 bases and J shed 3 bases, with 24 bases lying between them. The CDR3 loop is CASSAILWTALLYNEQFF. The CDR3 DNA is TGTGCCAGTAGCGCAATTCTTTGGACAGCTCTCCTCTACAATGAGCAGTTCTTC.

The rearrangement uses TRBV29-1 and TRBJ1-4, with TRBD1 matching 9 bases. Trimming at V came to 7 bases and at J to 7 bases, leaving 7 bases not matched to a gene. The germline V gene has CDR1 SQVTM and CDR2 ANQGSEA. CDR3 length equals 13 residues. Here the CDR3 reads CSAKGTGSEKLFF. For the CDR3, the DNA is TGCAGCGCTAAGGGGACAGGGAGTGAAAAACTGTTTTTT. Variable domain in full (rest from reference TRBV29-1 and TRBJ1-4): SAVISQKPSRDICQRGTSLTIQCQVDSQVTMMFWYRQQPGQSLTLIATANQGSEATYESGFVIDKFPISRPNLTFSTLTVSNMSPEDSSIYLCSAKGTGSEKLFFGSGTQLSVL.

The chain uses TRBV5-6 and TRBJ2-6, with D unclear. Germline CDR1 SGHDT, CDR2 YYEEEE. V gave up 5 bases and J gave up 0 bases, with 9 bases separating them. The CDR3 extends over 15 amino acids. CDR3 region: CASRDGPSGANVLTF. In DNA, the CDR3 is TGTGCCAGCAGGGACGGCCCCTCTGGGGCCAACGTCCTGACTTTC.